Only a few counts were recorded for the clone carrying this T cell receptor (beta chain). Antigen: not known. A junction end diverges from the germline sequence, so it may reflect a read error. This entry belongs to a study of post-analysis software for immune sequencing data. Study-level background: Included courses were relapsing-remitting and secondary progressive multiple sclerosis; progressive-relapsing multiple sclerosis was also included.

Built from TCR beta cDNA, the libraries had unique molecular identifiers in them. TCRdb independently ran MiXCR on the PCR reads; one entry per CDR3 protein. The table has roughly 650,000 distinct CDR3 sequences, approximately 59% seen once. General study findings and limits: Analysis by F measure revealed that same-batch samples clustered strongly together. Multiple sclerosis patients had significantly lower normalized Chao1 diversity than controls.

The sample was blood. The sequence derives from a girl aged 2 to 9 with multiple sclerosis.

CDR3 sequence (DNA): TGCGCCAGCAGCCCATACTCTGGGACCAACGTCCTGACTTTC. Translated, it gives CASSPYSGTNVLTF. V usage is TRBV5-1 and J usage is TRBJ2-6; D remains ambiguous. The CDR3 spans 14 residues. In germline, CDR1 is SGHRS, CDR2 YFSETQ.